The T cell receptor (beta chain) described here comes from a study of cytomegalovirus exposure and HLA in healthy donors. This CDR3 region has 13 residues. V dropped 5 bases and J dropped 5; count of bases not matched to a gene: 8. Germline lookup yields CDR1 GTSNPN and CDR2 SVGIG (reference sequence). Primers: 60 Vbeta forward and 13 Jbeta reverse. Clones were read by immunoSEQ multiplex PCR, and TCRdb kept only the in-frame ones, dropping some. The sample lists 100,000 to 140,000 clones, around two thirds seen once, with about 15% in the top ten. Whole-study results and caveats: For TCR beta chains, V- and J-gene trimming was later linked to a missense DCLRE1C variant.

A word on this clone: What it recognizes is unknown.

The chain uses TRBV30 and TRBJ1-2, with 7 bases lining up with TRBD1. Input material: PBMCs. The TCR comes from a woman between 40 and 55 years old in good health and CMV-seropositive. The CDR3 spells CAWVRDSLYGYTF. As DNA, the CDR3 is TGTGCCTGGGTACGGGACAGTCTTTATGGCTACACCTTC.